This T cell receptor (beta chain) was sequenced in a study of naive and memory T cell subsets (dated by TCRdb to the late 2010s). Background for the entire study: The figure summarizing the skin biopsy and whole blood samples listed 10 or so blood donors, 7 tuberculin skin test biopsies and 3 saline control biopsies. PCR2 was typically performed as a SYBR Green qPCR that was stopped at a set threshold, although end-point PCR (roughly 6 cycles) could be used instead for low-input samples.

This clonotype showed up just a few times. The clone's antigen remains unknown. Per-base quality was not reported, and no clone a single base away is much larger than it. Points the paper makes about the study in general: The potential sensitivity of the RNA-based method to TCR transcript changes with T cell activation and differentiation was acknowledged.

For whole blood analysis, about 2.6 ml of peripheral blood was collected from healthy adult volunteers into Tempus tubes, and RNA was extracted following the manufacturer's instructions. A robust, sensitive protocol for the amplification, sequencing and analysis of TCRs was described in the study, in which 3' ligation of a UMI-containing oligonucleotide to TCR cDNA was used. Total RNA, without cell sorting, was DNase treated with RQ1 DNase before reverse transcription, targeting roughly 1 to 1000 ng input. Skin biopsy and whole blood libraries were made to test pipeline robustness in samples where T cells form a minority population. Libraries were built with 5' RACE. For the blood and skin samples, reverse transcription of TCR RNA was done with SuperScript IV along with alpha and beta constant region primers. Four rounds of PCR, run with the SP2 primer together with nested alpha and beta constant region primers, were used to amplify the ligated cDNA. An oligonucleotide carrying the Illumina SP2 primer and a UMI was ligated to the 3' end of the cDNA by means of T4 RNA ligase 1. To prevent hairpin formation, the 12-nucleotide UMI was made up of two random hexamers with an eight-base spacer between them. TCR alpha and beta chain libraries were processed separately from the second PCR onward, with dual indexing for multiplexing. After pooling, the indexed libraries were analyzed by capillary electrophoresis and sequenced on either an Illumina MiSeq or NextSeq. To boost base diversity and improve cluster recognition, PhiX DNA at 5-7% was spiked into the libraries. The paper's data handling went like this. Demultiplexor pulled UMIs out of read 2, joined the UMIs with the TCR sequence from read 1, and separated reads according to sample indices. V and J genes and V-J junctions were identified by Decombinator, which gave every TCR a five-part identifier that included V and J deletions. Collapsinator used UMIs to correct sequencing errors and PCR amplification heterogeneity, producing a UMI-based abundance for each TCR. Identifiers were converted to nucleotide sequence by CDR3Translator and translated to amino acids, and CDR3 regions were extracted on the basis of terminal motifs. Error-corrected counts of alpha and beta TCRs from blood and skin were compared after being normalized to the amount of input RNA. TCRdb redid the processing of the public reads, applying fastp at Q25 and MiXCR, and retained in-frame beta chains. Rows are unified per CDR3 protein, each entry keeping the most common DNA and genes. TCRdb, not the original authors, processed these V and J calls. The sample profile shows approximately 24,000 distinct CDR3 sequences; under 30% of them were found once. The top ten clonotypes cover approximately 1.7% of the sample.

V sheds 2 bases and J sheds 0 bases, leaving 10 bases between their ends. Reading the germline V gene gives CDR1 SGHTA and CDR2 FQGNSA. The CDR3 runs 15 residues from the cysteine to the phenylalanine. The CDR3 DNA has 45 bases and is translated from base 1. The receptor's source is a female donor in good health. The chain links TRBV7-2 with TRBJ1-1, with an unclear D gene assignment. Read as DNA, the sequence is TGTGCCAGCAGCTTATGGCCGGGCCTGAACACTGAAGCTTTCTTT. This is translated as CASSLWPGLNTEAFF.